This T cell receptor (beta chain) was sequenced during a study of blood T cells in healthy people across ages. Primed by a sample-barcoded 5' primer and a J-beta primer mix, a second PCR proceeded for roughly 6 to 12 cycles. TCRdb passed the 5' RACE reads through MiXCR, listing each CDR3 protein once. Among some 940,000 distinct CDR3 sequences, about 28% were seen once, and the ten largest hold about a tenth. V was shortened by 6 bases and J by 7 bases, with 19 bases between the two germline ends. This CDR3 has 15 residues. Researchers report isolating at least 6.5 million PBMCs per sample. With each sample, at least 5.5 micrograms of total RNA were extracted. The sample also formed part of further work on T cells of mothers and their children.

The chain is built from TRBV12-3 or TRBV12-4 and TRBJ1-5, with a tentative D call TRBD1 (6 bases). The sequenced sample consisted of blood. The receptor was isolated from a woman in her 40s in good health. CDR3 protein: CASRQEVSQGQPQHF. The CDR3 bases are TGTGCCAGCAGGCAAGAGGTGTCCCAGGGGCAGCCCCAGCATTTT.